The 29 T cell receptor beta chains presented below share a single source sample, sequenced in a study of cytomegalovirus exposure and HLA in healthy donors. Profiled with immunoSEQ multiplex PCR; TCRdb holds only in-frame clones, not every one. The sample lists 150,000 to 200,000 clones, less than 95% occurring once. The material sequenced was PBMCs. Every receptor here comes from a woman aged 18-29 years in good health and CMV-seropositive.

The CDR3 spells CASSLVSLAGGTDTQYF. The CDR3 DNA sequence: TGTGCCAGCAGCTTAGTCTCCCTAGCGGGGGGCACAGATACGCAGTATTTT. The chain carries TRBV7-2 and TRBJ2-3; 10 positions match TRBD2. The CDR3 runs 17 residues. The ends lost 1 base at V and 1 base at J; junction bases unmatched: 5. Looked up from germline, CDR1 is SGHTA and CDR2 is FQGNSA.

Only one count was recorded for this clone. The V call is TRBV9, the J call TRBJ2-3; D is unresolved. The germline gives CDR1 SGDLS, CDR2 YYNGEE. With 1 base removed from V and 0 bases from J, the gap between germline ends came to 9 bases. CDR3 length: 15 amino acids. For the CDR3, the DNA is TGTGCCAGCAGCGTACGCGGTATTAGCACAGATACGCAGTATTTT. This encodes CASSVRGISTDTQYF.

The chain is built from TRBV5-1 and TRBJ2-7; D is undetermined. The CDR3 runs 11 residues. Trimming took off 5 bases at V and 2 bases at J, with 5 bases between the two ends. Germline lookup yields CDR1 SGHRS and CDR2 YFSETQ. The CDR3 protein is CASSDTYEQYF. In nucleotides, the CDR3 is TGCGCCAGCAGTGACACCTACGAGCAGTACTTC.

V gene TRBV7-9 combines with J gene TRBJ1-2, with 12 bases identical to TRBD1. Germline CDR1 is SEHNR and CDR2 is FQNEAQ (reference sequence). Unmatched junction bases numbered 5, after V lost 3 bases and J lost 3 bases. The CDR3 covers 16 residues. The CDR3: CASSFVGQGADYGYTF. For the CDR3, the DNA is TGTGCCAGCAGCTTTGTGGGACAGGGGGCAGACTATGGCTACACCTTC.

This clone was recorded once. The chain combines TRBV5-4 with TRBJ2-7; 11 nucleotides match TRBD2. The CDR3 length is 16 residues. Germline V gene data show CDR1 as SGHNT and CDR2 as YYREEE (reference sequence). J was trimmed by 3 bases and V by 4 bases; bases with no gene match: 9. The CDR3 DNA reads TGTGCCAGCAGCCCCGGTGGGACTAGCGGCTTCTACGAGCAGTACTTC. This gives the protein CASSPGGTSGFYEQYF.

The V and J genes are TRBV14 and TRBJ2-5; a possible D gene is TRBD2 (5 bases). Trimming removed 4 bases at V and 1 base at J, with 16 bases between. Germline V gene lookup returns CDR1 SGHDN and CDR2 FVKESK. This CDR3 spans 16 amino acids. CDR3 loop: CASSRLLDDTQETQYF. CDR3 nucleotides: TGTGCCAGCAGCCGATTACTAGACGACACCCAAGAGACCCAGTACTTC. Together with reference TRBV14 and TRBJ2-5, the CDR3 gives the full variable domain: EAGVTQFPSHSVIEKGQTVTLRCDPISGHDNLYWYRRVMGKEIKFLLHFVKESKQDESGMPNNRFLAERTGGTYSTLKVQPAELEDSGVYFCASSRLLDDTQETQYFGPGTRLLVL.

V usage is TRBV5-1 and J usage is TRBJ2-5, with TRBD2 matching over 9 bases. Looked up from germline, CDR1 is SGHRS and CDR2 is YFSETQ. The CDR3 has 16 amino acids. The ends lost 4 bases at V and 11 bases at J; junction bases unmatched: 18. The CDR3 nucleotides read TGCGCCAGCAGCACGCCCGGGACTAGCACAAGAGAGGGGCAGTACTTC. Amino acids: CASSTPGTSTREGQYF.

The rearrangement links TRBV11-2 to TRBJ2-1; 7 nucleotides align to TRBD2. V lost 4 bases to trimming and J lost 8 bases; unmatched junction nucleotides: 11. CDR1 is SGHAT and CDR2 is FQNNGV in the germline V gene. The CDR3 runs 15 residues. CDR3 loop: CASSSQAGRGYEQFF. The CDR3 DNA is TGTGCCAGCAGCTCCCAGGCAGGGAGGGGATATGAGCAGTTCTTC.

The chain carries TRBV20-1 and TRBJ1-5; D unclear. Germline loops: CDR1 DFQATT, CDR2 SNEGSKA (reference sequence). Trimming left V 1 base short and J 10 bases short, with 8 bases between. CDR3 length: 11 residues. The CDR3 spells CSARGAGPQHF. The CDR3 DNA sequence: TGCAGTGCTAGAGGAGCGGGCCCCCAGCATTTT.

The chain recombines TRBV5-1 with TRBJ2-7, with D hard to call. The CDR3 consists of 14 residues. From germline, CDR1 is SGHRS and CDR2 YFSETQ. Trimming shortened V by 0 bases and J by 6 bases, and 13 bases separated the two germline ends. CDR3 sequence (DNA): TGCGCCAGCAGCTTGGGCCAGGTTTCTGGCGAGCAGTACTTC. It codes for CASSLGQVSGEQYF.

The chain recombines TRBV5-1 with TRBJ1-1; 7 nucleotides line up with TRBD1. The CDR3 has 18 residues. Germline CDR1 reads SGHRS; CDR2 reads YFSETQ. V trimming: 2 bases; J trimming: 2 bases; junction bases outside the gene matches: 15. In DNA form, the CDR3 reads TGCGCCAGCAGCTTCCGCATTTTCAGCGGACAGGCCAACACTGAAGCTTTCTTT. Translation gives CASSFRIFSGQANTEAFF.

This sequence joins TRBV27 and TRBJ2-1; tentatively, D is TRBD1 (5 bases). The CDR3 runs to 17 residues. CDR1 MNHEY and CDR2 SMNVEV come from the germline V gene (reference sequence). The V end was cut by 6 bases, the J end by 6 bases, with 24 bases between. As DNA, the CDR3 is TGTGCCAGCAGACTAAGTGGATCAGGGTTTGGCGGCAATGAGCAGTTCTTC. Residues: CASRLSGSGFGGNEQFF.

The chain is built from TRBV19 and TRBJ1-2; D unresolved. The germline V gene has CDR1 LNHDA and CDR2 SQIVND (reference sequence). Trimming pared 3 bases from V and 0 bases from J, leaving 14 bases between. This CDR3 is built from 16 residues. CDR3: CASSILGSAANYGYTF. The CDR3 nucleotides are TGTGCCAGTAGTATTCTTGGGTCGGCGGCTAACTATGGCTACACCTTC.

The count of this clone is one. V is TRBV5-5 and J is TRBJ2-7; 7 bases map to TRBD1. Germline CDR1 SGHKS, CDR2 YYEKEE (reference sequence). This CDR3 contains 14 residues. Trimming cost V 4 bases and J 3 bases; bases outside gene matches: 7. CDR3: CASSRRQGSYEQYF. As DNA, the CDR3 is TGTGCCAGCAGCCGGCGACAGGGCAGCTACGAGCAGTACTTC.

This chain links TRBV6-6 with TRBJ2-2, with TRBD2 matching over 11 bases. The germline V gene has CDR1 MNHNY and CDR2 SVGAGI (reference sequence). The V gene end was trimmed by 4 bases and the J gene end by 5 bases; junction bases not matched to a gene: 3. The length of the CDR3 is 15 residues. The CDR3 nucleotides are TGTGCCAGCAGTTGGGTAGCGGGGGGGACCGGGGAGCTGTTTTTT. As protein: CASSWVAGGTGELFF.

Here the CDR3 reads CASQLGGGNTEAFF. Here the CDR3 DNA reads TGCGCCAGTCAATTGGGAGGGGGGAACACTGAAGCTTTCTTT. The chain carries TRBV10-2 and TRBJ1-1; D is perhaps TRBD1 (6 bases). Germline-derived CDR1 and CDR2 are WSHSY and SAAADI. CDR3 length: 14 residues. The V end lost 9 bases, the J end lost 1 base, and 15 bases lay between the germline ends.

This clone appeared once. This chain joins TRBV27 and TRBJ2-6; maybe TRBD1 (5 bases). There are 17 residues in the CDR3. CDR1 and CDR2 (germline): MNHEY, SMNVEV (reference sequence). Trimming removed 5 bases at V and 0 bases at J, with 14 bases between. CDR3 region: CASSAGHSASGANVLTF. CDR3 DNA: TGTGCCAGCAGTGCAGGGCATTCAGCCTCTGGGGCCAACGTCCTGACTTTC. Drawing the rest from reference TRBV27 and TRBJ2-6, the complete variable domain is EAQVTQNPRYLITVTGKKLTVTCSQNMNHEYMSWYRQDPGLGLRQIYYSMNVEVTDKGDVPEGYKVSRKEKRNFPLILESPSPNQTSLYFCASSAGHSASGANVLTFGAGSRLTVL.

The chain carries TRBV6-1 and TRBJ2-4; D not certain. Trimming left V 1 base short and J 0 bases short, with 4 bases between. This CDR3 has 14 residues. The germline V gene encodes CDR1 MNHNS and CDR2 SASEGT. The CDR3 region has the DNA TGTGCCAGCAGTGAAGGCGGAGCCAAAAACATTCAGTACTTC. Protein: CASSEGGAKNIQYF.

This chain joins TRBV6-4 and TRBJ2-7, with D possibly being TRBD2 (5 bases). CDR1 and CDR2 from the germline V gene are MRHNA and SNTAGT. This CDR3 comprises 13 residues. V lost 6 bases to trimming and J lost 3 bases, with 12 bases between them. The CDR3 DNA sequence: TGTGCCAGCAGCCAATACGCGGGCTACGAGCAGTACTTC. It is translated as CASSQYAGYEQYF.

V is TRBV19 and J is TRBJ2-7; TRBD2 matches at 9 bases. The CDR3 is made up of 16 amino acids. With 3 bases clipped from V and 0 bases from J, the junction kept 6 bases outside the gene matches. Germline values: CDR1 LNHDA, CDR2 SQIVND (reference sequence). Here the CDR3 reads CASSIGGGGASYEQYF. CDR3 coding DNA: TGTGCCAGTAGTATTGGAGGCGGGGGGGCCTCCTACGAGCAGTACTTC.

The V and J genes are TRBV7-6 and TRBJ1-2, with D possibly being TRBD1 (5 bases). Germline-derived CDR1 and CDR2 are SGHVS and FNYEAQ. The CDR3 loop spans 13 amino acids. The V end lost 1 base, the J end lost 8 bases, and 11 bases lay between the germline ends. The CDR3 loop is CASSLGQGGGYTF. The CDR3 coding sequence is TGTGCCAGCAGCTTAGGGCAGGGAGGGGGCTACACCTTC.

The CDR3 sequence is CASSPRRGPSGSQETQYF. For the CDR3, the DNA is TGTGCCAGCTCACCCCGACGGGGCCCTAGCGGGAGCCAAGAGACCCAGTACTTC. V gene TRBV18 combines with J gene TRBJ2-5; 10 positions match TRBD2. The junction had 11 bases not matched to a gene; V was cut back by 3 bases and J by 1 base. The CDR3 loop spans 18 amino acids. The germline gives CDR1 KGHSH, CDR2 LQKENI.

The chain employs TRBV4-1 and TRBJ2-1; 10 positions agree with TRBD2. The CDR3 loop spans 18 amino acids. The ends lost 0 bases at V and 4 bases at J; junction bases unmatched: 9. Germline V gene data show CDR1 as MGHRA and CDR2 as YSYEKL. CDR3: CASSQDIASGGLYNEQFF. The CDR3 DNA is TGCGCCAGCAGCCAAGATATCGCTAGCGGGGGTCTATACAATGAGCAGTTCTTC.

This chain uses TRBV2 with TRBJ2-5, with TRBD2 identical over 7 bases. The CDR3 has 15 amino acids. Germline CDR1 and CDR2: SNHLY and FYNNEI. Trimming cost V 6 bases and J 5 bases; bases outside gene matches: 12. The CDR3 DNA follows: TGTGCCAGCAGCACCGTAGCGGGCGTCTGGGAGACCCAGTACTTC. Its protein is CASSTVAGVWETQYF.

The J gene is TRBJ1-2, the V gene TRBV4-3; 9 positions match TRBD1. Germline loops: CDR1 LGHNA, CDR2 YSLEER. CDR3 length: 15 residues. Germline trimming cut 1 base from V and 7 bases from J; bases unmatched to any gene: 7. The CDR3 region has the DNA TGCGCCAGCAGCCAAGTGGGGACAGGGAGTCGTGGCTACACCTTC. Residues: CASSQVGTGSRGYTF.

The rearrangement joins TRBV2 to TRBJ2-3; 14 bases map to TRBD2. The trim removed 6 bases at V and 5 bases at J, leaving 13 bases unmatched. CDR1 and CDR2 from the germline V gene are SNHLY and FYNNEI. The CDR3 covers 18 residues. The CDR3 sequence is CASRPGLAGVLRGDTQYF. DNA for the CDR3: TGTGCCAGCAGACCGGGACTAGCGGGAGTTCTCCGGGGAGATACGCAGTATTTT.

This clone appeared once. The CDR3 nucleotides read TGTGCCAGTACCCCTACAGGGGGTGGCAATCAGCCCCAGCATTTT. Amino acids: CASTPTGGGNQPQHF. This chain connects TRBV19 to TRBJ1-5; 8 nucleotides match TRBD1. The CDR3 length is 15 residues. The V and J ends lost 7 bases and 2 bases, in that order; junction bases with no gene match: 7. Germline CDR1 LNHDA, CDR2 SQIVND (reference sequence).

This clone was picked up one time. V gene TRBV5-1 combines with J gene TRBJ2-1; no reliable D call. V lost 1 base, J lost 8 bases, and 13 bases lay in between. This CDR3 contains 14 residues. Germline values: CDR1 SGHRS, CDR2 YFSETQ. This CDR3 reads CASSLLRVLDEQFF. In nucleotides, the CDR3 is TGCGCCAGCAGCTTGCTACGAGTTCTCGATGAGCAGTTCTTC. Full variable domain (remainder filled in from reference TRBV5-1 and TRBJ2-1): KAGVTQTPRYLIKTRGQQVTLSCSPISGHRSVSWYQQTPGQGLQFLFEYFSETQRNKGNFPGRFSGRQFSNSRSEMNVSTLELGDSALYLCASSLLRVLDEQFFGPGTRLTVL.

Here the CDR3 DNA reads TGTGCCAGCAGCCATCAAGGTGATAGCGGGGCGCTAAGCTCCTACGAGCAGTACTTC. As protein: CASSHQGDSGALSSYEQYF. The gene calls are TRBV7-9 and TRBJ2-7; 8 bases agree with TRBD2. Trimming cost V 5 bases and J 0 bases; bases outside gene matches: 18. The germline V gene encodes CDR1 SEHNR and CDR2 FQNEAQ (reference sequence). The CDR3 runs to 19 residues.